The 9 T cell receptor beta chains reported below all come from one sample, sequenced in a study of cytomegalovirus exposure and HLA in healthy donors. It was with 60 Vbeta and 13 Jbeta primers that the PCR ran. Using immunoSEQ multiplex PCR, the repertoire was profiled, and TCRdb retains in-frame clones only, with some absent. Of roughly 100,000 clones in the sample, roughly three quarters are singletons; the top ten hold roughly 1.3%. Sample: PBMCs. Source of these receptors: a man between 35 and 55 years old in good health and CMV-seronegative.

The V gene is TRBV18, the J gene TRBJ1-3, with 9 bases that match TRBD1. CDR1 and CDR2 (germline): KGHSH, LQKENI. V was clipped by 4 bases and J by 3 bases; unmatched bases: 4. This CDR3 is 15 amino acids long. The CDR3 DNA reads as TGTGCCAGCTCACAGGGACAGGGAATTGGAAACACCATATATTTT. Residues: CASSQGQGIGNTIYF.

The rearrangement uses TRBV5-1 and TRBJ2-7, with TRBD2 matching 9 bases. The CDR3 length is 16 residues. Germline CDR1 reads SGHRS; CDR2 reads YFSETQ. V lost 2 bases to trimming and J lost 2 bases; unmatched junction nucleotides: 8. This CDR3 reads CASSLAGGLGAYEQYF. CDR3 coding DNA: TGCGCCAGCAGCTTAGCGGGGGGCTTGGGGGCCTACGAGCAGTACTTC.

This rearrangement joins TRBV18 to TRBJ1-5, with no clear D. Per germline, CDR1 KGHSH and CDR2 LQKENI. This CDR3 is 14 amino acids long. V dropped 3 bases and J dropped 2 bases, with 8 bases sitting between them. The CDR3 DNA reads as TGTGCCAGCTCACCTGTCTCAGGCAATCAGCCCCAGCATTTT. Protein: CASSPVSGNQPQHF.

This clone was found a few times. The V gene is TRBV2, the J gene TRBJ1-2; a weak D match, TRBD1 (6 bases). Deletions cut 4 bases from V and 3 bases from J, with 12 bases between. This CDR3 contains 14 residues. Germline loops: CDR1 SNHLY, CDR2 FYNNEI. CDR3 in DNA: TGTGCCAGCAGTGGGACAGCGCTGTACTATGGCTACACCTTC. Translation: CASSGTALYYGYTF.

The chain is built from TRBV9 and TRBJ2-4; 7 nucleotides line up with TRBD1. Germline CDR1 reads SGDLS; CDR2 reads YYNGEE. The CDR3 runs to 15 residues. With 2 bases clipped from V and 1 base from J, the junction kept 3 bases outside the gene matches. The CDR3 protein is CASSVGTVAKNIQYF. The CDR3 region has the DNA TGTGCCAGCAGCGTCGGGACAGTGGCCAAAAACATTCAGTACTTC. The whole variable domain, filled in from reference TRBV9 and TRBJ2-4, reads DSGVTQTPKHLITATGQRVTLRCSPRSGDLSVYWYQQSLDQGLQFLIQYYNGEERAKGNILERFSAQQFPDLHSELNLSSLELGDSALYFCASSVGTVAKNIQYFGAGTRLSVL.

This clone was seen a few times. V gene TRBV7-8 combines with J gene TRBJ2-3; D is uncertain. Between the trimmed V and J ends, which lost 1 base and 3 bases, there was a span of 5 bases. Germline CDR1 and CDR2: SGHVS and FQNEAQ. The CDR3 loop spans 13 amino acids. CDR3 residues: CASSLVRTDTQYF. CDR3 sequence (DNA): TGTGCCAGCAGCTTAGTTCGGACAGATACGCAGTATTTT. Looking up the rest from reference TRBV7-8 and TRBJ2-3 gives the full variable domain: GAGVSQSPRYKVAKRGQDVALRCDPISGHVSLFWYQQALGQGPEFLTYFQNEAQLDKSGLPSDRFFAERPEGSVSTLKIQRTQQEDSAVYLCASSLVRTDTQYFGPGTRLTVL.

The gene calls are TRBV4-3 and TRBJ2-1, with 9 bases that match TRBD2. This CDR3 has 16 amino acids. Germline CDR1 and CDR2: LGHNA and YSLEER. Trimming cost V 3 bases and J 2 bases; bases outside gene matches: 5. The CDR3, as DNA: TGCGCCAGCAGCCAGGCGGCGGGGGGGCCCTACAATGAGCAGTTCTTC. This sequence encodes CASSQAAGGPYNEQFF.

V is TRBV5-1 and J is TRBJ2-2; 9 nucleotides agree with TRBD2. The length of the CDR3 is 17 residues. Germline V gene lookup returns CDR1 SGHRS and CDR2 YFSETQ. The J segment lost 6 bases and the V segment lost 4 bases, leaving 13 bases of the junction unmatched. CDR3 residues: CASSPGLASEQAGELFF. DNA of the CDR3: TGCGCCAGCAGCCCTGGACTAGCGAGTGAGCAGGCCGGGGAGCTGTTTTTT.

The CDR3 here is CASSQGPLNTGELFF. The CDR3 DNA is TGCGCCAGCAGCCAGGGCCCTTTGAACACCGGGGAGCTGTTTTTT. The genes are TRBV5-1 and TRBJ2-2; maybe TRBD1 (5 bases). The CDR3 length is 15 residues. V was trimmed by 4 bases and J by 1 base, leaving 11 bases between them. CDR1 is SGHRS, CDR2 YFSETQ, per germline.